These 12 T cell receptor beta chains were sequenced from one sample in a study of blood T cell repertoires in COVID-19. TCRdb's copy holds only in-frame clones and misses some; the assay was immunoSEQ multiplex PCR. The sample lists around 140,000 clones; around 90% were seen once. Sequenced: peripheral blood. The source is a woman between 50 and 59 years old with acute or convalescent COVID-19.

The chain employs TRBV15 and TRBJ2-3; TRBD1 agrees at 7 bases. Germline CDR1 is LNHNV and CDR2 is YYDKDF (reference sequence). This CDR3 spans 15 amino acids. J was trimmed by 1 base and V by 4 bases; bases with no gene match: 5. CDR3: CATSNPGGGTDTQYF. For the CDR3, the DNA is TGTGCCACCAGCAACCCAGGGGGTGGCACAGATACGCAGTATTTT.

V is TRBV30 and J is TRBJ2-7, with D perhaps TRBD2 (5 bases). Trimming left V 4 bases short and J 1 base short, with 11 bases between. Looked up from germline, CDR1 is GTSNPN and CDR2 is SVGIG (reference sequence). CDR3 length: 13 amino acids. CDR3 nucleotides: TGTGCCTGGACCAAACGGGATTCCTACGAGCAGTACTTC. This sequence encodes CAWTKRDSYEQYF.

The chain links TRBV7-8 to TRBJ2-7; D is unresolved. The V gene lost 2 bases and the J gene lost 2 bases, with 10 bases spanning the gap. The CDR3 is made up of 14 amino acids. CDR1 SGHVS and CDR2 FQNEAQ come from the germline V gene. This chain's CDR3 is CASSLNPGTYEQYF. In nucleotides, the CDR3 is TGTGCCAGCAGCTTAAATCCGGGTACCTACGAGCAGTACTTC.

The CDR3 is CASSISFPGSLTDTQYF. CDR3 sequence (DNA): TGTGCCAGTAGTATCAGTTTTCCGGGGTCCCTCACAGATACGCAGTATTTT. This sequence joins TRBV19 and TRBJ2-3; D possibly corresponds to TRBD2 (5 bases). The CDR3 is 17 amino acids. Germline CDR1 reads LNHDA; CDR2 reads SQIVND (reference sequence). Trimming pared 3 bases from V and 2 bases from J, leaving 18 bases between.

The CDR3 DNA reads as TGTGCCAGCAGCTTTATACGGACTACCTCAGATACGCAGTATTTT. As protein: CASSFIRTTSDTQYF. The chain carries TRBV7-9 and TRBJ2-3; possibly TRBD2 for D (6 bases). The V gene's germline CDR1 is SEHNR and CDR2 FQNEAQ (reference sequence). V shed 3 bases and J shed 4 bases, with 14 bases lying between them. CDR3 length: 15 amino acids.

The rearrangement links TRBV20-1 to TRBJ2-7; 12 bases are a match to TRBD2. The CDR3 consists of 16 residues. Germline V lookup: CDR1 DFQATT, CDR2 SNEGSKA (reference sequence). The junction had 11 bases not matched to a gene; V was cut back by 3 bases and J by 5 bases. CDR3 nucleotide sequence: TGCAGTGCTAGTTGGCTAGCGGGAGGGCCGTATCACGAGCAGTACTTC. Its protein is CSASWLAGGPYHEQYF.

This chain joins TRBV24-1 and TRBJ2-3, with 7 bases aligning to TRBD2. This CDR3 is built from 17 residues. V shed 3 bases and J 2 bases; nucleotides not matched to a gene: 10. The germline CDR1 and CDR2 sequences are KGHDR and SFDVKD. CDR3 in amino acids: CATSDPGASGVTDTQYF. For the CDR3, the DNA is TGTGCCACCAGTGATCCTGGGGCTAGCGGAGTCACAGATACGCAGTATTTT.

The chain has TRBV7-6 and TRBJ1-2, with TRBD1 identical over 8 bases. Trimming at V came to 5 bases and at J to 8 bases, leaving 7 bases not matched to a gene. This CDR3 comprises 13 residues. Germline V gene lookup returns CDR1 SGHVS and CDR2 FNYEAQ. CDR3 in amino acids: CASSAGQVLGYTF. CDR3 sequence (DNA): TGTGCCAGCAGCGCGGGACAGGTGTTAGGCTACACCTTC.

This clone was seen only a few times. The chain carries TRBV30 and TRBJ1-2, with 7 bases fitting TRBD1. CDR1 and CDR2 from the germline V gene are GTSNPN and SVGIG (reference sequence). V gave up 4 bases and J gave up 3 bases; unmatched junction bases: 8. The CDR3 totals 14 residues. CDR3 sequence reads: CAWTQDRLYYGYTF. For the CDR3, the DNA is TGTGCCTGGACCCAGGACAGGTTGTACTATGGCTACACCTTC.

This clone was counted ten times or more. For the CDR3, the DNA is TGTGCCAGTAGTATAGTCCATAGCAATCAGCCCCAGCATTTT. Amino acids: CASSIVHSNQPQHF. The chain carries TRBV19 and TRBJ1-5, with D unclear. V dropped 1 base and J dropped 0 bases, with 4 bases sitting between them. CDR3 length: 14 residues. Germline V gene lookup returns CDR1 LNHDA and CDR2 SQIVND (reference sequence).

The chain employs TRBV2 and TRBJ1-2; TRBD1 might be the D (5 bases). From germline, CDR1 is SNHLY and CDR2 FYNNEI. This CDR3 is 12 amino acids long. Deletions cut 4 bases from V and 5 bases from J, with 8 bases between. The CDR3 sequence: CASSGDRYGYTF. In nucleotides, the CDR3 is TGTGCCAGCAGTGGAGACAGATATGGCTACACCTTC.

This chain joins TRBV7-3 and TRBJ2-5; 8 bases map to TRBD2. The CDR3 has 14 residues. V shed 5 bases and J 5 bases; nucleotides not matched to a gene: 7. CDR1 is SGHTA, CDR2 FQGTGA, per germline. The CDR3 loop is CASSPRGDGETQYF. In DNA form, the CDR3 reads TGTGCCAGCAGCCCGCGGGGGGACGGGGAGACCCAGTACTTC.